The clone carrying this T cell receptor (beta chain) was seen just once. Authors' data handling: Nucleated cell counts were estimated from reference gene primer amplification. Assay: immunoSEQ multiplex PCR; the TCRdb copy retains only in-frame clones and omits some. V, J and clone size were drawn from that table, and D and trimming were deduced from the DNA. The data hold 160,000 or so clones, with approximately 84% observed a single time. The data were obtained in a study of blood T cell repertoires in COVID-19. The germline gives CDR1 KGHDR, CDR2 SFDVKD. CDR3 size: 11 residues. Trimming shortened V by 10 bases and J by 6 bases, and 11 bases separated the two germline ends.

The sequencing input was peripheral blood. The genes are TRBV24-1 and TRBJ1-2, with D uncertain. This TCR derives from a woman aged 80 or over with acute or convalescent COVID-19. For the CDR3, the DNA is TGTGCCACTGAGGGCGGGGATGGCTACACCTTC. It is translated as CATEGGDGYTF.